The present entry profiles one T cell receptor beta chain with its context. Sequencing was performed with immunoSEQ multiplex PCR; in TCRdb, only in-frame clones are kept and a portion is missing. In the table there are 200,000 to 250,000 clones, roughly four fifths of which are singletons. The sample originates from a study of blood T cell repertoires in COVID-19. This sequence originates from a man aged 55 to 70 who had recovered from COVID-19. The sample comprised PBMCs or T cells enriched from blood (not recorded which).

Here the CDR3 reads CASTGETDYGYTF. CDR3 bases: TGTGCCAGCACTGGGGAGACGGACTATGGCTACACCTTC. The chain recombines TRBV25-1 with TRBJ1-2; D gene unclear. The CDR3 length is 13 residues. The germline V gene encodes CDR1 MGHDK and CDR2 SYGVNS. Trimming removed 7 bases from V and 3 bases from J, with 12 bases in between.